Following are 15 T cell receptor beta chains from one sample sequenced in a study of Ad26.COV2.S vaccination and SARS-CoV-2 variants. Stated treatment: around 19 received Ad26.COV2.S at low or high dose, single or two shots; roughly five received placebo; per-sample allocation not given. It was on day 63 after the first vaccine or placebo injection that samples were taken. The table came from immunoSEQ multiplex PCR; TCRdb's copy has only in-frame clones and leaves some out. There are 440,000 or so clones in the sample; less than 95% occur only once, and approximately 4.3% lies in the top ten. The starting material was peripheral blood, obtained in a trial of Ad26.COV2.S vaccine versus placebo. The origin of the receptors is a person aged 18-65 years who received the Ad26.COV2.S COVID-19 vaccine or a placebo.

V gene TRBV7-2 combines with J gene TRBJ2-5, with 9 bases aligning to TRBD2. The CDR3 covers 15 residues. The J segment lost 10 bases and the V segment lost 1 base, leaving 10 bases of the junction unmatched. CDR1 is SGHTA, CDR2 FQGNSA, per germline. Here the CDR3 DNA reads TGTGCCAGCAGCTTAGTTCTAGCTGGCGGGGGGGTCCAGTACTTC. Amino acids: CASSLVLAGGGVQYF.

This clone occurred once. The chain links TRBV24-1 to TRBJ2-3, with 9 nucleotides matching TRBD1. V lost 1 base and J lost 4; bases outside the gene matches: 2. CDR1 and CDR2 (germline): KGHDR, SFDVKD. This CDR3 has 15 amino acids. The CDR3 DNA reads TGTGCCACCAGTGATTTTACAGGGGGCTCAGATACGCAGTATTTT. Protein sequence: CATSDFTGGSDTQYF.

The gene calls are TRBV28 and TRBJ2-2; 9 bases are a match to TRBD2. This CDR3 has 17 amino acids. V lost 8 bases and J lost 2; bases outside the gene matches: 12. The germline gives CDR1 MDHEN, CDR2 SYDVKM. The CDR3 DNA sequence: TGTGCCAGCTTCCCCTCCGGCGGGAGGGTCAACACCGGGGAGCTGTTTTTT. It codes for CASFPSGGRVNTGELFF.

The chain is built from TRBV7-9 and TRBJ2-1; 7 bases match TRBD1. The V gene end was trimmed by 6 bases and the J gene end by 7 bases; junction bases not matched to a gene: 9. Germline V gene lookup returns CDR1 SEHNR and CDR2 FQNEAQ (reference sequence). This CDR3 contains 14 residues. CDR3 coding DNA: TGTGCCAGCAGAGCCCCTACAGGGGAGAATGAGCAGTTCTTC. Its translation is CASRAPTGENEQFF.

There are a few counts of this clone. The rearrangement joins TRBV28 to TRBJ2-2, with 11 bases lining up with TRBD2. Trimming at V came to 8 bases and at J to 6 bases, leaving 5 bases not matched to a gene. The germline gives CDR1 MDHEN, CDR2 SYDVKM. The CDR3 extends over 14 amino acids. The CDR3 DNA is TGTGCCAGCGGACTAGCGGGTTTAGCCGGGGAGCTGTTTTTT. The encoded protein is CASGLAGLAGELFF.

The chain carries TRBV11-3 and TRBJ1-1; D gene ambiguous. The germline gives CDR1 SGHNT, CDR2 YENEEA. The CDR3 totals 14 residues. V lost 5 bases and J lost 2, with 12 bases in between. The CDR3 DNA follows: TGTGCCAGCAGCCCCGGACCAGTCAACACTGAAGCTTTCTTT. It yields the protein CASSPGPVNTEAFF.

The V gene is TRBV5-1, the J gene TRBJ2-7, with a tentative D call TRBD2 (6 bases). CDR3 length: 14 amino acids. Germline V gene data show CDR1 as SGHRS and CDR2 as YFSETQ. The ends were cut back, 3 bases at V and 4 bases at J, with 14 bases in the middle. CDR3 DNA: TGCGCCAGCAGCTCGACCGGGAGACTGTACGAGCAGTACTTC. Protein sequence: CASSSTGRLYEQYF.

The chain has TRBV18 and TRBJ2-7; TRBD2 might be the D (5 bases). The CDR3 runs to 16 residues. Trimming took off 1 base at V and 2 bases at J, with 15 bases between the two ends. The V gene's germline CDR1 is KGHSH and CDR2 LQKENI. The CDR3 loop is CASSPRQAADPYEQYF. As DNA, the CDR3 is TGTGCCAGCTCACCACGACAAGCGGCGGATCCCTACGAGCAGTACTTC.

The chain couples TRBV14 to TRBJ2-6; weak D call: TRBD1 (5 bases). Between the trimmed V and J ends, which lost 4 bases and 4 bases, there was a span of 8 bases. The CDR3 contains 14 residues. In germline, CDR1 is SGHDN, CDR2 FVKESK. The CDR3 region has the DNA TGTGCCAGCAGCCGTGCAGGGGGGGCCAACGTCCTGACTTTC. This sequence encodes CASSRAGGANVLTF. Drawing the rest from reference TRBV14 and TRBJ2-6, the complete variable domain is EAGVTQFPSHSVIEKGQTVTLRCDPISGHDNLYWYRRVMGKEIKFLLHFVKESKQDESGMPNNRFLAERTGGTYSTLKVQPAELEDSGVYFCASSRAGGANVLTFGAGSRLTVL.

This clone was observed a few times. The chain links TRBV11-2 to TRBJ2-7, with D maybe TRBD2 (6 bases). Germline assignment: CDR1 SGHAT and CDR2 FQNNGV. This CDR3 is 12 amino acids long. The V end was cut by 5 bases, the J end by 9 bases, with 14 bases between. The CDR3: CASSLGSTGQYF. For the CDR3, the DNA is TGTGCCAGCAGCCTCGGGAGCACCGGGCAGTACTTC.

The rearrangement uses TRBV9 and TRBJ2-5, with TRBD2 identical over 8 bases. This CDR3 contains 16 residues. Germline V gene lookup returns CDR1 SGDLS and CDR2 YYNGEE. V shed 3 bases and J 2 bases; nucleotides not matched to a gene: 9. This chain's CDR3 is CASSAPGLGLQETQYF. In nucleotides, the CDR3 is TGTGCCAGCAGCGCCCCGGGACTAGGACTTCAAGAGACCCAGTACTTC.

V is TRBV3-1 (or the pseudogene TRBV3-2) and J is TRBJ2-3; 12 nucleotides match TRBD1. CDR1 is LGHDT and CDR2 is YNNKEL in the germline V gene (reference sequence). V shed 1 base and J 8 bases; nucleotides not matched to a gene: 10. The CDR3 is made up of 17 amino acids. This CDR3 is CASSQGPPGQGAVTQYF. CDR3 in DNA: TGTGCCAGCAGCCAAGGCCCTCCGGGACAGGGGGCTGTTACGCAGTATTTT.

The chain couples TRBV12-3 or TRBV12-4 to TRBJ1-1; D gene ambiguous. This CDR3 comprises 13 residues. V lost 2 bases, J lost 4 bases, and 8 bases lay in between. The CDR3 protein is CASSLSTSTEAFF. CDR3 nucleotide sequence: TGTGCCAGCAGTTTATCCACCTCCACTGAAGCTTTCTTT.

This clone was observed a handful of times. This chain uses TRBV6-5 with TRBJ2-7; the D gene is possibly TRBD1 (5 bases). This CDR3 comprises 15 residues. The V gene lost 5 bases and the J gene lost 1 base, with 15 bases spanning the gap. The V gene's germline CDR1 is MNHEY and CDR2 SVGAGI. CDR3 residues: CASSPLFQGSYEQYF. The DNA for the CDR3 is TGTGCCAGCAGTCCCTTATTCCAGGGATCCTACGAGCAGTACTTC.

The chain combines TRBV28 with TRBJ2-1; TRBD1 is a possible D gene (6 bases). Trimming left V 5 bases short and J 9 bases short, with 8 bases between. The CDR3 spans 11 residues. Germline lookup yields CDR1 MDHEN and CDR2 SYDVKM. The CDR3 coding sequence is TGTGCCAGCAGTACAGGGACTGAGCAGTTCTTC. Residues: CASSTGTEQFF.